A single sample is the source of the 7 T cell receptor beta chains below, sequenced in a study of CXCR3-negative and CXCR3-positive naive CD8 T cells. TRB cDNA was prepared as libraries by UMI-labeled 5' RACE. TCRdb reprocessed the 5' RACE reads and stores each CDR3 protein as one record, lacking DNA. This repertoire includes 100,000 to 150,000 distinct CDR3 sequences. Antigens of these TCRs are unknown. General study findings and limits: Hydrophobicity of TRB CDR3s was greater in CXCR3-positive naive cells than in CXCR3-negative naive cells.

Sequences were obtained from naive CXCR3+ CD8+ T cells from blood. Subset meaning: CD45RO-CCR7+CD27+CD95- naive CD8+ T cells expressing CXCR3 (TNR3+). These receptors were taken from a human donor in good health. Some clones in this sample may be carry-over from other donors' samples.

The chain carries TRBV10-3 and TRBJ1-1; the D call of TRBD1 rests on TCRdb alone, since no DNA is present to check it. Germline CDR1 reads ENHRY; CDR2 reads SYGVKD. CDR3 length: 14 amino acids. This CDR3 reads CAISEPDRGWEAFF.

The rearrangement joins TRBV19 to TRBJ2-1; TCRdb outputs TRBD2, but without DNA this stays unchecked. CDR1 LNHDA and CDR2 SQIVND come from the germline V gene (reference sequence). This CDR3 has 14 residues. This chain's CDR3 is CASAPSGGYNEQFF.

The J gene is TRBJ2-7, the V gene TRBV12-3 or TRBV12-4; the TCRdb call, TRBD1, lacks DNA for checking. This CDR3 region has 14 residues. CDR3 residues: CASSLGTGGNEQYF.

J is TRBJ2-7 and V is TRBV7-8; TCRdb's assignment of TRBD2 cannot be checked, as there is no DNA. Germline assignment: CDR1 SGHVS and CDR2 FQNEAQ. The CDR3 loop spans 15 amino acids. The CDR3 reads CASSSRPGTLYEQYF. The full variable domain, rest sourced from reference TRBV7-8 and TRBJ2-7, is GAGVSQSPRYKVAKRGQDVALRCDPISGHVSLFWYQQALGQGPEFLTYFQNEAQLDKSGLPSDRFFAERPEGSVSTLKIQRTQQEDSAVYLCASSSRPGTLYEQYFGPGTRLTVT.

J is TRBJ2-7 and V is TRBV5-1; TCRdb lists TRBD2, though no DNA is available to test this call. The CDR3 is made up of 15 amino acids. Germline V gives CDR1 SGHRS, CDR2 YFSETQ. CDR3 loop: CASSSGTSGPYEQYF.

This chain uses TRBV9 with TRBJ2-7; TCRdb's assignment of TRBD1 cannot be checked, as there is no DNA. CDR3 length: 14 amino acids. Germline CDR1 is SGDLS and CDR2 is YYNGEE. CDR3 region: CASSVGAGAYEQYF.

The J gene is TRBJ2-7, the V gene TRBV6-5; no DNA is available, so the TRBD2 call from TCRdb remains unchecked. The CDR3 has 18 residues. Germline CDR1 MNHEY, CDR2 SVGAGI. The CDR3 loop is CASSYKGLAELKPYEQYF.